This T cell receptor (beta chain) was retrieved from a study of T cell responses to AZD1222 COVID-19 vaccine (dated by TCRdb to 2020 to 2023). Context from the whole study: A total of approximately 230 trial participants underwent TCR sequencing, of whom nearly 210 received two doses of AZD1222 and 26 received two doses of the MenACWY control vaccine. Trial participants were enrolled into age subgroups of 18-55, 56-69 and 70-plus years, which contained roughly 150, 30 and 60 TCR-sequenced participants, respectively.

As to this clone: Its antigen is currently not known. Within one base of it there is no much larger clone, and no base qualities were kept.

Broader findings and caveats from the paper: The vaccine-associated CD4 TCRs covered the entire spike protein, and the dominant responses fell in regions 160-218 and 743-854. Because no samples from the day 14 peak response were available, repertoires could be characterized only after the peak T cell response. In the small 56-69-year group, the increase in depth fell short of significance, most likely because of low power. A significant rise in spike-specific TCR breadth and depth was observed after two AZD1222 doses relative to day 0 and relative to MenACWY recipients. Epitopes outside the regions mutated in the B.1.351 and B.1.1.7 variants were reportedly recognized by nearly half of the unique spike-specific TCRs. Participants were mostly white British, with more females than males. The authors suggested clonal diversity may have been underestimated. Conclusions about previously exposed vaccinees are limited, since just a handful of AZD1222 recipients were seropositive for SARS-CoV-2 at baseline.

What this sample's time point label stands for: about 28 days (+/-7) after the second vaccine dose. AZD1222 recipients whose second dose came at about 4 weeks and those whose second dose came at about 12 weeks were combined into one group, since spike-specific TCR depth and breadth did not differ between the two schedules. Vaccinee samples were obtained from the UK trials COV001 and COV002, which included a single-blind randomized controlled phase 2/3 trial of AZD1222 (ChAdOx1 nCoV-19) in healthy adults. Trial participant PBMC samples were collected at day 0 and day 28 after the second dose for TCRbeta chain sequencing. The CDR3 regions of human TCRbeta chains were subjected to immunosequencing. Per the authors' processing: TCRs in the repertoires were matched against a reference library of SARS-CoV-2-specific TCRs that had been generated with the MIRA antigen-specificity platform. Breadth was defined as the fraction of unique TCRs that were SARS-CoV-2-associated, and depth was defined as the fraction of total T cells that were SARS-CoV-2-associated. Using the MIRA data, each spike-specific TCR was mapped to the spike region that the TCR reacts to and placed in a CD4 or CD8 class. Log10-transformed breadth and depth values were compared by one-way ANOVA with Sidak's multiple comparisons tests. TCRdb stores this immuneACCESS table with in-frame sequences only. Part of the clones is absent; in the studies checked, under half of the shortfall reflects unresolved V genes, and no reason is known for the rest. That table gives V, J and clone size, and the DNA gave D and trimming. The sample records around 150,000 clones, approximately 92% of which are singletons. Roughly 3.4% of the sample lies in the top ten.

The sequencing here drew on peripheral blood, taken 28 days after the second AZD1222 dose. The clonotype was recovered from an adult who received the AZD1222 COVID-19 vaccine.

The CDR3 region: CASSLALRSTNGELFF. The DNA is as follows: TGTGCCAGCAGCTTAGCATTAAGGTCTACGAACGGGGAGCTGTTTTTT. The rearrangement joined TRBV7-8 to TRBJ2-2, with the D segment identity uncertain. The junction shows trimming of 0 bases on V and 7 bases on J, plus 15 bases between the germline ends. The CDR3 numbers 16 residues from cysteine through phenylalanine. Just the 48-base CDR3 DNA is kept, in frame starting at base 1. The germline V gene encodes CDR1 SGHVS and CDR2 FQNEAQ.